The TCR beta chain under discussion was sequenced for a study of control samples from healthy donors and cancer patients. The method was immunoSEQ multiplex PCR; TCRdb's version includes in-frame clones alone and lacks a portion of them. The sample has roughly 100,000 clones, about 92% seen once; the top ten hold around 2.3%. This CDR3 spans 15 amino acids. CDR1 and CDR2 from the germline V gene are MGHRA and YSYEKL. The V segment lost 2 bases and the J segment 10 bases; nucleotides outside the gene matches: 8. The rearrangement uses TRBV4-1 and TRBJ1-6, with TRBD1 matching 7 bases. The sample was blood. This receptor was identified in a woman aged 18 to 35 in good health. The CDR3 region has the DNA TGCGCCAGCAGCCAACCCGACAGGGTCAAGTCACCCCTCCACTTT. Its protein is CASSQPDRVKSPLHF.